A single sample is the source of the 9 T cell receptor beta chains below, sequenced in a study of T cells after posttransplantation cyclophosphamide. Sequenced by immunoSEQ multiplex PCR; TCRdb stores in-frame clones only, minus some. The profile covers approximately 35,000 clones, none occurring a single time. What was sequenced was PBMCs. The source of these receptors is a girl under 18 in good health, CMV-negative, and a related stem cell transplant donor.

The rearrangement joins TRBV5-1 to TRBJ1-2; D call uncertain. The CDR3 has 14 amino acids. Trimming left V 2 bases short and J 6 bases short, with 14 bases between. Germline V gives CDR1 SGHRS, CDR2 YFSETQ. For the CDR3, the DNA is TGCGCCAGCAGCTTTTTTATCGGGGAAGATGGCTACACCTTC. It is translated as CASSFFIGEDGYTF.

This clone was counted at least ten times. The chain joins TRBV21-1 to TRBJ2-7; the table's D call, TRBD2, has no DNA check behind it. TRBV21-1 is labeled a pseudogene. The CDR3 contains 16 residues. This chain's CDR3 is CASSDEAGPYSYEQYF. The CDR3 region has the DNA TGTGCCAGCAGCGACGAGGCGGGCCCATACTCCTACGAGCAGTACTTC.

This clone was counted ten times or more. The rearrangement uses TRBV19 and TRBJ2-5; D may be TRBD1 (6 bases). Germline assignment: CDR1 LNHDA and CDR2 SQIVND (reference sequence). The V end lost 7 bases, the J end lost 5 bases, and 11 bases lay between the germline ends. The CDR3 has 12 residues. The DNA of the CDR3 is TGTGCCAGTATGGACAGTAGGGAGACCCAGTACTTC. Translating it yields CASMDSRETQYF.

This rearrangement joins TRBV15 to TRBJ1-1, with D perhaps matching TRBD1 (6 bases). V was clipped by 5 bases and J by 3 bases, with 13 bases between them. CDR1 is LNHNV and CDR2 is YYDKDF in the germline V gene (reference sequence). The CDR3 runs to 14 residues. CDR3 in amino acids: CATSLTYRDTEAFF. CDR3 bases: TGTGCCACCAGCCTGACTTACAGGGACACTGAAGCTTTCTTT.

In this sample, this clone turned up a few times. The V and J genes are TRBV5-1 and TRBJ2-3; the D is unclear. CDR1 SGHRS and CDR2 YFSETQ come from the germline V gene. V lost 0 bases to trimming and J lost 14 bases, with 10 bases between them. The CDR3 is made up of 11 amino acids. The CDR3, as DNA: TGCGCCAGCAGCTTGGGAGACTCCCCGTATTTT. Residues: CASSLGDSPYF.

The sample holds many counts of this clone. The V gene is TRBV4-1, the J gene TRBJ2-7; TRBD2 is a possible D gene (5 bases). This CDR3 contains 14 residues. CDR1 and CDR2 from the germline V gene are MGHRA and YSYEKL. V was pared by 4 bases and J by 2 bases, with 12 bases between. The CDR3 DNA is TGCGCCAGCAGCCTTGAGGAGGTTACCTACGAGCAGTACTTC. Its protein product is CASSLEEVTYEQYF.

This sequence joins TRBV30 and TRBJ1-5; 7 nucleotides match TRBD1. Germline loops: CDR1 GTSNPN, CDR2 SVGIG (reference sequence). The CDR3 runs 16 residues. Trimming took 0 bases from V and 5 from J; bases not matched to a gene: 10. This CDR3 reads CAWSVEGAGDDQPQHF. CDR3 in DNA: TGTGCCTGGAGTGTAGAGGGGGCAGGGGACGATCAGCCCCAGCATTTT.

At least ten counts were recorded for this clone. The chain joins TRBV11-2 to TRBJ1-2; D may be TRBD1 (5 bases). V lost 4 bases to trimming and J lost 4 bases, with 13 bases between them. This CDR3 has 14 residues. Germline V gene data show CDR1 as SGHAT and CDR2 as FQNNGV. CDR3: CASSWGGFGYGYTF. For the CDR3, the DNA is TGTGCCAGCAGCTGGGGGGGGTTCGGCTATGGCTACACCTTC.

This rearrangement joins TRBV7-2 to TRBJ2-7; D may be TRBD2 (7 bases). Between the trimmed V and J ends, which lost 0 bases and 0 bases, there was a span of 18 bases. CDR3 length equals 18 residues. The germline V gene encodes CDR1 SGHTA and CDR2 FQGNSA. The CDR3 DNA sequence: TGTGCCAGCAGCTTAGCTTTGGCGGGGGCCCACACCTCCTACGAGCAGTACTTC. Translating it yields CASSLALAGAHTSYEQYF.